This record covers a single TCR beta chain. Using immunoSEQ multiplex PCR, the repertoire was profiled, and TCRdb retains in-frame clones only, with some absent. Altogether about 180,000 clones are present, about 91% being singletons, with the ten largest covering approximately 2.3%. This specimen belongs to a study of blood T cell repertoires in COVID-19. The ends were cut back, 1 base at V and 1 base at J, with 13 bases in the middle. The CDR3 is made up of 16 amino acids. CDR1 is MGHRA, CDR2 YSYEKL, per germline. Sequencing was carried out using PBMCs or T cells enriched from blood (not recorded which). The sequence was collected from a woman aged 40-49 years with acute COVID-19. J is TRBJ1-1 and V is TRBV4-1, with D possibly being TRBD1 (5 bases). Here the CDR3 reads CASSQGGLDGNTEAFF. The DNA of the CDR3 is TGCGCCAGCAGCCAAGGGGGCCTGGACGGGAACACTGAAGCTTTCTTT.